The 14 T cell receptor beta chains presented below share a single source sample, sequenced in a study of cytomegalovirus exposure and HLA in healthy donors. The PCR was carried out with 60 Vbeta primers and 13 Jbeta primers. Libraries were prepared by immunoSEQ multiplex PCR; TCRdb keeps only in-frame clonotypes and omits some of them. The table lists about 200,000 clones, under 85% of them singletons. Sequencing was carried out using PBMCs. The receptor source for this set is a man aged 50 to 59 in good health and CMV-seronegative.

The chain couples TRBV28 to TRBJ2-7, with a possible D match to TRBD1 (6 bases). V shed 4 bases and J shed 6 bases, with 10 bases lying between them. Germline V CDR1 and CDR2: MDHEN, SYDVKM. The CDR3 consists of 12 residues. The CDR3 loop reads CASSSGVIEQYF. The CDR3 nucleotides read TGTGCCAGCAGTTCAGGGGTGATCGAGCAGTACTTC. Using reference TRBV28 and TRBJ2-7 for the parts outside the CDR3, the full variable domain is DVKVTQSSRYLVKRTGEKVFLECVQDMDHENMFWYRQDPGLGLRLIYFSYDVKMKEKGDIPEGYSVSREKKERFSLILESASTNQTSMYLCASSSGVIEQYFGPGTRLTVT.

The chain recombines TRBV7-6 with TRBJ1-1; perhaps TRBD1 as D (5 bases). Germline V gene data show CDR1 as SGHVS and CDR2 as FNYEAQ. Trimming took 5 bases from V and 5 from J, leaving 21 bases between them. This CDR3 spans 16 amino acids. The CDR3 region has the DNA TGTGCCAGCAGCCGGGGGGGAAGCTTGGAGGAAACTGAAGCTTTCTTT. Amino acid sequence: CASSRGGSLEETEAFF.

This clone appeared once. The chain couples TRBV7-7 to TRBJ2-7, with TRBD1 matching over 10 bases. Per the germline V gene, CDR1 is SSHAT and CDR2 is FNYEAQ (reference sequence). The CDR3 is 14 amino acids. The ends lost 0 bases at V and 5 bases at J; junction bases unmatched: 1. CDR3 amino acids: CASSLAGTGDEQYF. In DNA, the CDR3 is TGTGCCAGCAGCTTAGCCGGGACAGGGGACGAGCAGTACTTC.

This sequence joins TRBV5-1 and TRBJ2-7, with D possibly matching TRBD2 (6 bases). V lost 2 bases and J 6 bases, leaving 9 bases between the germline ends. The CDR3 is made up of 12 amino acids. Germline CDR1 reads SGHRS; CDR2 reads YFSETQ. CDR3 DNA sequence: TGCGCCAGCAGCTTTAGCGGAGGCGAGCAGTACTTC. Translated: CASSFSGGEQYF.

The genes are TRBV28 and TRBJ1-2, with TRBD1 matching 7 bases. Trimming took 5 bases from V and 8 from J; bases not matched to a gene: 8. The V gene's germline CDR1 is MDHEN and CDR2 SYDVKM. The CDR3 loop spans 13 amino acids. The CDR3 is CASSLTYRGGYTF. The CDR3 DNA sequence: TGTGCCAGCAGTCTAACATACAGGGGCGGCTACACCTTC.

The chain carries TRBV7-2 and TRBJ2-2, with 7 bases matching TRBD1. Germline-derived CDR1 and CDR2 are SGHTA and FQGNSA. Trimming at V came to 1 base and at J to 5 bases, leaving 4 bases not matched to a gene. This CDR3 is 15 amino acids long. CDR3 DNA sequence: TGTGCCAGCAGCTTAGGCAGGGGGATAACCGGGGAGCTGTTTTTT. Protein: CASSLGRGITGELFF.

A word on this clone: At one of its ends the junction is not consistent with the germline gene, which may arise from a read error. The genes are TRBV6-5 and TRBJ2-7; TRBD1 agrees at 8 bases. The length of the CDR3 is 16 residues. The germline CDR1 and CDR2 sequences are MNHEY and SVGAGI. CDR3 region: CASSYSPTGDTYEQYF. CDR3 DNA: TGTGCCAGCAGCTACTCCCCGACAGGGGACACATACGAGCAGTACTTC.

The chain has TRBV6-5 and TRBJ2-5; 7 bases agree with TRBD2. TRBJ2-7 explains the end of the DNA better; the J call may be wrong. Germline-derived CDR1 and CDR2 are MNHEY and SVGAGI. The CDR3 covers 15 residues. The CDR3 spells CASSYSGLGRYEQYF. For the CDR3, the DNA is TGTGCCAGCAGTTACTCAGGACTAGGTCGATACGAGCAGTACTTC.

The rearrangement links TRBV27 to TRBJ2-2, with 11 bases identical to TRBD2. In germline, CDR1 is MNHEY, CDR2 SMNVEV (reference sequence). Trimming at V came to 8 bases and at J to 4 bases, leaving 9 bases not matched to a gene. The CDR3 has 16 residues. The CDR3 coding sequence is TGTGCCAGCCTCCGTTCGACTAGCGGGGCCACCGGGGAGCTGTTTTTT. This sequence encodes CASLRSTSGATGELFF.

About this clone: The junction departs from the called germline gene at one end, perhaps through a read error. V is TRBV27 and J is TRBJ2-7; 11 nucleotides match TRBD2. The CDR3 totals 12 residues. Per the germline V gene, CDR1 is MNHEY and CDR2 is SMNVEV (reference sequence). CDR3 loop: CASSRLAGPVSF. Written as DNA, the CDR3 is TGTGCCAGCAGCAGACTAGCGGGACCGGTTTCCTTC.

This clone was picked up one time. This chain links TRBV7-2 with TRBJ2-1; 7 bases match TRBD2. Germline CDR1 is SGHTA and CDR2 is FQGNSA. The CDR3 contains 14 residues. V dropped 5 bases and J dropped 10; count of bases not matched to a gene: 11. The DNA of the CDR3 is TGTGCCAGCAGCGACCGGGACTACCCTGGCGAGCAGTTCTTC. Amino acids: CASSDRDYPGEQFF.

J is TRBJ2-3 and V is TRBV6-4; a weak D match, TRBD1 (7 bases). The germline gives CDR1 MRHNA, CDR2 SNTAGT. The CDR3 covers 14 residues. Between the trimmed V and J ends, which lost 3 bases and 7 bases, there was a span of 14 bases. The CDR3 bases are TGTGCCAGCAGTGATACAGGGGAGGCAAATACGCAGTATTTT. Amino acids: CASSDTGEANTQYF.

The chain carries TRBV9 and TRBJ2-3, with D perhaps TRBD1 (7 bases). The CDR3 runs to 17 residues. CDR1 is SGDLS, CDR2 YYNGEE, per germline. V was trimmed by 3 bases and J by 5 bases, leaving 22 bases between them. In nucleotides, the CDR3 is TGTGCCAGCAGCGACCCACAGGGGTCCTTCGGGAGAGATACGCAGTATTTT. Its protein is CASSDPQGSFGRDTQYF.

J is TRBJ1-4 and V is TRBV6-6; TRBD1 matches 9 bases. Germline-derived CDR1 and CDR2 are MNHNY and SVGAGI (reference sequence). The CDR3 has 15 residues. The trim removed 0 bases at V and 5 bases at J, leaving 1 base unmatched. The CDR3 sequence is CASSYSGTGNEKLFF. The CDR3 nucleotides are TGTGCCAGCAGTTACTCCGGGACAGGGAATGAAAAACTGTTTTTT.